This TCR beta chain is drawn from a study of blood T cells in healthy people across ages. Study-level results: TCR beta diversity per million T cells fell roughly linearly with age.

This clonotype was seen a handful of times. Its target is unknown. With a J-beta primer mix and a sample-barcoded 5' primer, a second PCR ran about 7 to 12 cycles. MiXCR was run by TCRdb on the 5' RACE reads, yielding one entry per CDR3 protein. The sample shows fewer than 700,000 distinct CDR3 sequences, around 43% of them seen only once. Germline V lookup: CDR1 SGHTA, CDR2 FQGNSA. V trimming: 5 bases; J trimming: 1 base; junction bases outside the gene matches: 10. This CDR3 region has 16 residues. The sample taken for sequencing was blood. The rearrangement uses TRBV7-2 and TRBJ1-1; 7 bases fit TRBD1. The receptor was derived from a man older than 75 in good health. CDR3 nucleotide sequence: TGTGCCAGCAGCCCCCCAAGGGGGCAGGGGAACACTGAAGCTTTCTTT. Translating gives CASSPPRGQGNTEAFF.